The source of this TCR beta chain is a study of blood T cell repertoires in COVID-19. The overall study: Whether acute or convalescent, the COVID-19 samples came from the United States, Italy and Spain. PBMCs, B-cell-depleted T cells, or T cells were the source of the cDNA or gDNA that made up the material.

Source study methods: By means of reference gene primer amplification, nucleated cell counts were estimated. Clones were read by immunoSEQ multiplex PCR, and TCRdb kept only the in-frame ones, dropping some. Clonal size and the V and J genes are those of that table, whereas D and trimming came from the DNA. Here the sample spans 25,000 or so clones, roughly four fifths being singletons. CDR3 length: 21 amino acids. The source is a human donor in a cohort sampled during active COVID-19. The J gene is TRBJ1-5, the V gene TRBV7-5; TRBD1 reflects the table's D call only, with no check against the DNA. TRBV7-5 is termed a pseudogene. Sequenced sample: peripheral blood. This chain's CDR3 is CARSLGPSGQGDTNSNQPQHF. CDR3 nucleotide sequence: TGTGCCAGAAGCTTAGGCCCCTCAGGACAGGGAGATACTAATAGCAATCAGCCCCAGCATTTT.